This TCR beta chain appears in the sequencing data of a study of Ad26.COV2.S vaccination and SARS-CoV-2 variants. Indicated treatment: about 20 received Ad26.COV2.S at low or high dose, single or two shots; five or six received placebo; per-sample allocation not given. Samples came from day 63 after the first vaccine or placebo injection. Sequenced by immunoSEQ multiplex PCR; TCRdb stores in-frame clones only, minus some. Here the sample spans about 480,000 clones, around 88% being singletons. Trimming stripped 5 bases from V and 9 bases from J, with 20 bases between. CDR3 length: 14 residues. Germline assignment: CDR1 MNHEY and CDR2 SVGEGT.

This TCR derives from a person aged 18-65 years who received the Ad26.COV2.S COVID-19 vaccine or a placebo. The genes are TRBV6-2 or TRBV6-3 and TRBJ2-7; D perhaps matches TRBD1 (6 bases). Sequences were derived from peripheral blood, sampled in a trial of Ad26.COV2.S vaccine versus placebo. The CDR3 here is CASSRDRPTSPQYF. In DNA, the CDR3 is TGTGCCAGCAGTCGAGACAGGCCCACCTCTCCGCAGTACTTC.